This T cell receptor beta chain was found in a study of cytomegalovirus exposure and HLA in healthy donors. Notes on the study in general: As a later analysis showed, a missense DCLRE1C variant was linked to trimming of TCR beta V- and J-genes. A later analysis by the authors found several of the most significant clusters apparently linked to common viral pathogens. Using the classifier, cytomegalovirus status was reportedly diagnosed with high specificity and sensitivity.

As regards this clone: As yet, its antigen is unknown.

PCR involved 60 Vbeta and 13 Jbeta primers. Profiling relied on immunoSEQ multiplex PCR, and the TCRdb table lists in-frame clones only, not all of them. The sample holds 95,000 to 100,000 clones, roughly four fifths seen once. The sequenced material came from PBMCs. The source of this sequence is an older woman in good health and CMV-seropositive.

The CDR3 here is CASSQGPGVTYEQYF. The CDR3 region has the DNA TGCGCCAGCAGCCAAGGCCCCGGGGTTACCTACGAGCAGTACTTC. The chain is built from TRBV4-1 and TRBJ2-7; maybe TRBD2 (5 bases). The CDR3 spans 15 residues. Trimming stripped 1 base from V and 2 bases from J, with 12 bases between. Germline V gene data show CDR1 as MGHRA and CDR2 as YSYEKL.